The 24 T cell receptor beta chains in this list originate from one sample, sequenced in a study of type 1 regulatory T cells. TCRdb re-derived calls from the reads in MiXCR, one entry per CDR3 protein. The sample gives approximately 20,000 distinct CDR3 sequences, roughly a tenth of which show up once; over 2.5% is in the top ten. Sequencing was performed on CD4+ T cells, either the whole sample or a sorted fraction (not recorded which). These receptors all come from a human donor in good health.

This clonotype was observed at least ten times. The rearrangement joins TRBV24-1 to TRBJ2-3; 7 bases are shared with TRBD1. Unmatched junction bases numbered 4, after V lost 2 bases and J lost 0 bases. The CDR3 spans 16 residues. Germline lookup yields CDR1 KGHDR and CDR2 SFDVKD. The CDR3 loop reads CATSDSLGQSTDTQYF. The CDR3 DNA is TGTGCCACCAGTGATTCGCTGGGACAGAGCACAGATACGCAGTATTTT.

This clonotype has ten or more counts. The chain uses TRBV11-1 and TRBJ2-7; D unclear. CDR3 length: 11 amino acids. Per germline, CDR1 SGHAT and CDR2 FQDESV (reference sequence). V was shortened by 4 bases and J by 3 bases, with 4 bases between the two germline ends. CDR3 in amino acids: CASSSSYEQYF. The DNA of the CDR3 is TGTGCCAGCAGCTCCAGCTACGAGCAGTACTTC.

In its sample, this clonotype was seen a few times. J is TRBJ2-7 and V is TRBV5-1; 10 bases fit TRBD1. V was pared by 0 bases and J by 5 bases, with 2 bases of the junction left unmatched. Germline values: CDR1 SGHRS, CDR2 YFSETQ. The CDR3 length is 14 residues. The CDR3 nucleotides read TGCGCCAGCAGCTTGGGGACAGGGGGGAACGAGCAGTACTTC. This sequence encodes CASSLGTGGNEQYF.

This clonotype was found many times. The chain carries TRBV5-4 and TRBJ2-1; a possible D gene is TRBD2 (6 bases). V lost 4 bases and J lost 4, with 9 bases in between. This CDR3 is built from 13 residues. CDR1 is SGHNT and CDR2 is YYREEE in the germline V gene (reference sequence). The CDR3 DNA reads as TGTGCCAGCAGCCGGGGGACTTACAATGAGCAGTTCTTC. Translated: CASSRGTYNEQFF.

By share, this clonotype counts as medium-sized. This rearrangement joins TRBV20-1 to TRBJ2-1, with TRBD2 identical over 9 bases. Trimming took 5 bases from V and 8 from J; bases not matched to a gene: 13. The CDR3 contains 15 residues. Germline lookup yields CDR1 DFQATT and CDR2 SNEGSKA (reference sequence). The DNA of the CDR3 is TGCAGTGCTCGCCCGTTAGCGGGAGCATCCCATGAGCAGTTCTTC. It encodes CSARPLAGASHEQFF.

The sample holds a few counts of this clonotype. The chain recombines TRBV5-1 with TRBJ2-2, with a weak D call TRBD2 (5 bases). Trimming cost V 2 bases and J 7 bases, with 9 bases left between them. Germline CDR1 is SGHRS and CDR2 is YFSETQ. The CDR3 has 13 residues. The CDR3 spells CASSFLAGGELFF. In DNA form, the CDR3 reads TGCGCCAGCAGCTTTCTAGCAGGCGGGGAGCTGTTTTTT.

A remark on this clonotype: This may be a read error, as it is one base from a much larger clone. The V call is TRBV14, the J call TRBJ2-1; D is uncertain. Germline assignment: CDR1 SGHDN and CDR2 FVKESK. The CDR3 length is 15 residues. The CDR3 nucleotides are TGTGCCAGCAGCCCAGACTTTAGCTCATACAATGAGCAGCTCTTC. Translation gives CASSPDFSSYNEQLF.

On this clonotype: This may be a read error: a much more frequent sequence differs by one nucleotide. V gene TRBV6-1 combines with J gene TRBJ2-3; D is unclear. The germline CDR1 and CDR2 sequences are MNHNS and SASEGT. This CDR3 is 13 amino acids long. CDR3 nucleotide sequence: TGTGCCAGTAGACGGTTTAGCACAGATGCGCAGTATTTT. Protein sequence: CASRRFSTDAQYF.

This clonotype was detected ten times or more. The V gene is TRBV6-5, the J gene TRBJ1-1; a possible D gene is TRBD1 (5 bases). The V end was cut by 0 bases, the J end by 2 bases, with 28 bases between. Looked up from germline, CDR1 is MNHEY and CDR2 is SVGAGI. The CDR3 is 21 residues long. The CDR3 here is CASSYSKSSLSRGRLNTEAFF. CDR3 bases: TGTGCCAGCAGTTACTCGAAATCCTCCCTTTCCCGGGGGAGGCTTAACACTGAAGCTTTCTTT.

This clonotype has at least ten counts. This rearrangement joins TRBV5-1 to TRBJ1-2; D uncertain. The CDR3 contains 14 residues. Germline V gene lookup returns CDR1 SGHRS and CDR2 YFSETQ. Trimming pared 0 bases from V and 4 bases from J, leaving 10 bases between. CDR3 region: CASSLAPGPYGYTF. CDR3 DNA: TGCGCCAGCAGCTTGGCCCCAGGCCCCTATGGCTACACCTTC.

This clonotype has just a few counts. This sequence joins TRBV5-1 and TRBJ1-1, with D unclear. The CDR3 spans 13 residues. Trimming stripped 7 bases from V and 1 base from J, with 11 bases between. From germline, CDR1 is SGHRS and CDR2 YFSETQ. The CDR3 sequence: CASRNLQNTEAFF. The DNA for the CDR3 is TGCGCCAGCCGTAACCTCCAGAACACTGAAGCTTTCTTT.

This chain links TRBV7-8 with TRBJ2-7; D gene ambiguous. The V and J ends lost 0 bases and 4 bases respectively, with 4 bases between them. CDR1 is SGHVS, CDR2 FQNEAQ, per germline. The CDR3 length is 12 residues. The CDR3 bases are TGTGCCAGCAGCTTAGCGCTGTACGAGCAGTACTTC. Translated: CASSLALYEQYF.

J is TRBJ2-3 and V is TRBV5-4; D not resolved. Trimming took off 0 bases at V and 7 bases at J, with 6 bases between the two ends. CDR3 size: 12 residues. The germline V gene has CDR1 SGHNT and CDR2 YYREEE (reference sequence). The CDR3 sequence: CASSLDANTQYF. The CDR3, as DNA: TGTGCCAGCAGCTTGGATGCGAATACGCAGTATTTT.

This clonotype was seen ten or more times. The chain carries TRBV29-1 and TRBJ2-7, with D maybe TRBD1 (5 bases). From germline, CDR1 is SQVTM and CDR2 ANQGSEA. The CDR3 is 12 amino acids. V was pared by 4 bases and J by 6 bases, with 13 bases between. CDR3 amino acids: CSVGVSQGEQYF. The CDR3 DNA reads as TGCAGCGTTGGTGTGTCGCAGGGCGAGCAGTACTTC.

This clonotype has only a few counts. The gene calls are TRBV19 and TRBJ2-2; D remains unclear. CDR1 and CDR2 (germline): LNHDA, SQIVND (reference sequence). The CDR3 loop spans 16 amino acids. V lost 1 base and J 4 bases, leaving 13 bases between the germline ends. DNA for the CDR3: TGTGCCAGTAGTATAGCTCGGTCATTCTCCACCGGGGAGCTGTTTTTT. Amino acid sequence: CASSIARSFSTGELFF.

Only a few counts were recorded for this clonotype. This chain uses TRBV20-1 with TRBJ2-3; 16 positions agree with TRBD2. Trimming removed 6 bases from V and 5 bases from J; junction bases left unmatched: 11. Germline CDR1 DFQATT, CDR2 SNEGSKA (reference sequence). This CDR3 has 17 residues. The CDR3 DNA reads TGCAGTGCCAAAGCCGGGACTAGCGGGAGGGCCAGAGATACGCAGTATTTT. Encoded protein: CSAKAGTSGRARDTQYF.

This clonotype has just a few counts. The chain carries TRBV23-1 and TRBJ2-7, with 7 bases lining up with TRBD1. TRBV23-1 is assigned to the ORF class and has an uncertain function. This CDR3 comprises 11 residues. Trimming took 11 bases from V and 9 from J; bases not matched to a gene: 10. CDR3 coding DNA: TGCGCCGGACAGGACCTAGAATGGCAGTACTTC. This gives the protein CAGQDLEWQYF.

In this sample, this clonotype turned up many times. The V gene is TRBV12-3 or TRBV12-4, the J gene TRBJ2-1; possibly TRBD1 for D (5 bases). Trimming shortened V by 7 bases and J by 5 bases, and 9 bases separated the two germline ends. The CDR3 runs to 12 residues. The CDR3 reads CASTAGHNEQFF. DNA of the CDR3: TGTGCCAGCACTGCAGGGCACAATGAGCAGTTCTTC.

Relative to its sample, this clonotype is medium-sized. The chain joins TRBV12-3 or TRBV12-4 to TRBJ1-5, with a tentative D call TRBD1 (6 bases). There are 14 residues in the CDR3. V was trimmed by 6 bases and J by 3 bases, leaving 12 bases between them. In DNA, the CDR3 is TGTGCCAGCAGCCCCGGACAGTACAATCAGCCCCAGCATTTT. This gives the protein CASSPGQYNQPQHF.

V gene TRBV3-1 combines with J gene TRBJ2-1; D not resolved. Between the trimmed V and J ends, which lost 4 bases and 3 bases, there was a span of 4 bases. The CDR3 length is 12 residues. Germline CDR1 is LGHDT and CDR2 is YNNKEL (reference sequence). CDR3 region: CASSRLYNEQFF. The CDR3 bases are TGTGCCAGCAGCCGACTCTACAATGAGCAGTTCTTC.

The genes are TRBV5-1 and TRBJ2-1; 10 nucleotides align to TRBD2. Germline V gene data show CDR1 as SGHRS and CDR2 as YFSETQ. This CDR3 has 15 residues. V trimming: 1 base; J trimming: 4 bases; junction bases outside the gene matches: 2. The CDR3 bases are TGCGCCAGCAGCTTGACAGCGGGAGGGTACAATGAGCAGTTCTTC. The encoded protein is CASSLTAGGYNEQFF.

This clonotype occurred many times. This rearrangement joins TRBV5-1 to TRBJ2-3, with TRBD2 matching 7 bases. Germline CDR1 SGHRS, CDR2 YFSETQ. V gave up 0 bases and J gave up 7 bases; unmatched junction bases: 11. This CDR3 region has 16 residues. CDR3 residues: CASSLEAGGSINTQYF. CDR3 bases: TGCGCCAGCAGCTTGGAGGCTGGCGGGAGCATAAATACGCAGTATTTT.

At least ten counts were recorded for this clonotype. The V gene is TRBV29-1, the J gene TRBJ1-6, with 7 nucleotides matching TRBD1. The CDR3 contains 14 residues. J gave up 6 bases and V 7 bases, and 9 bases lay outside the gene matches. CDR1 SQVTM and CDR2 ANQGSEA come from the germline V gene. DNA for the CDR3: TGCAGCGCCCGGACAGGAGAAGTTAATTCACCCCTCCACTTT. Protein: CSARTGEVNSPLHF.

This clonotype was counted between two and nine times. The chain employs TRBV29-1 and TRBJ2-7; D possibly uses TRBD1 or TRBD2 (5 bases each). The length of the CDR3 is 10 residues. From germline, CDR1 is SQVTM and CDR2 ANQGSEA. Trimming stripped 7 bases from V and 6 bases from J, with 10 bases between. CDR3 protein: CSAGTTEQYF. In nucleotides, the CDR3 is TGCAGCGCTGGGACCACCGAGCAGTACTTC.